This TCR beta chain was recovered during a study of OX40 agonist ivuxolimab in advanced cancers. Regarding the complete study: Ivuxolimab was an agonistic, fully human IgG2 monoclonal antibody directed against OX40 (CD134), a costimulatory receptor. Intravenous ivuxolimab was administered to patients every 2 weeks at six dose levels: 0.01, 0.1, 0.3, 1.5, 3 and 10 mg/kg. Among the roughly 50 dose-escalation patients, 19 had hepatocellular carcinoma, roughly 15 melanoma, 9 renal cell carcinoma and 9 head and neck cancer. The dose-escalation cohort was about 86% male with a mean age of about 54 years, ranging from roughly 23 to 85. Prior anti-PD-1, anti-PD-L1 or anti-CTLA-4 therapy was permitted, and 40% of dose-escalation patients had received checkpoint inhibitors. Three dose-escalation patients achieved partial responses, one with hepatocellular carcinoma and two with cutaneous melanoma. Peripheral TCRbeta sequencing aimed to test whether ivuxolimab altered TCR sequence diversity and caused clonal T-cell expansion. The paper covers the monotherapy dose-escalation part of the phase I ivuxolimab trial, which included N ≈ 54 patients.

From the cysteine through the phenylalanine, the CDR3 covers 15 amino acids. Only the CDR3 part of the read is kept: 45 bases, read in frame from the first base. According to the germline V gene (reference sequence), CDR1 reads LNHDA and CDR2 reads SQIVND. The germline ends are 19 bases apart after V is trimmed by 9 bases and J by 4 bases. A word on this clone: Its antigen is unknown. The input lacks base qualities; no much larger clone sits a single base away.

Genomic DNA was isolated from the sorted cells so that the TCRbeta CDR3 region could be sequenced. The immunoSEQ Assay was used for sequencing of TCRbeta CDR3 regions. This is the immuneACCESS table as TCRdb keeps it, with only in-frame sequences that have V and J called. A part of the clones is gone; compared with another copy, unresolved V genes explain less than half, and the rest is unexplained. The sample has fewer than 75,000 clones on record, about 88% of them singletons. The ten largest clones take up 0.77% of the sample. Patients with autoimmune disease history or receiving systemic immunosuppression were excluded from the trial. In every dose cohort, peripheral blood was drawn for TCR sequencing at baseline, cycle 4 day 1, and cycle 7 day 1. Samples came from an open-label, multicenter, first-in-human phase I dose-escalation trial of ivuxolimab. The trial enrolled adults with locally advanced or metastatic head and neck squamous cell, hepatocellular, melanoma or renal cell carcinoma. Before TCR sequencing, CD4+ and CD8+ T cells were separately sorted from peripheral blood.

Overall results and qualifications from the work: Partial responders in the 0.1-3.0 mg/kg groups had among the lowest normalized peripheral clonal expansion, especially among CD8+ T cells. The antigen specificity of the peripheral T cells that underwent clonal expansion was not determined. Low levels of normalized T-cell clonal expansion were also seen in some patients who did not respond. Clonal expansion of both CD4+ and CD8+ blood T cells was observed from baseline to week 6 at doses 0.1 to 3.0 mg/kg. After ivuxolimab, more expanded clones were found on average in CD8+ T cells than in CD4+ T cells.

The sequences come from CD4+ or CD8+ T cells sorted from blood, collected in a trial of the OX40 agonist ivuxolimab. Rearrangement joined TRBV19 to TRBJ1-3, with the D gene too uncertain to name. The sequence was obtained from an adult with an advanced solid tumor such as melanoma, head and neck, liver or kidney cancer. The encoded CDR3 is CASRASGGAGNTIYF. The DNA is as follows: TGTGCCAGCCGCGCTTCGGGCGGCGCCGGAAACACCATATATTTT.